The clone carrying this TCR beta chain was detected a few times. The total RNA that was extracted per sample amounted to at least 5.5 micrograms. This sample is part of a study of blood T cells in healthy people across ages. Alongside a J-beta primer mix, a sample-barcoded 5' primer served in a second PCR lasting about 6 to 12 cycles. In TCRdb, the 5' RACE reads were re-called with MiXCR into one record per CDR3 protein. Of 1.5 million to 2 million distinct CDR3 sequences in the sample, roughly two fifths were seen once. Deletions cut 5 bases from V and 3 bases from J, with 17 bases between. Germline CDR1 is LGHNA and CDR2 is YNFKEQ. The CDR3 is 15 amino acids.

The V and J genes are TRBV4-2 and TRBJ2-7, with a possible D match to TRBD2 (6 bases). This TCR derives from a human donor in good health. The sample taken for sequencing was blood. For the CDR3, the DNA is TGTGCCAGCAGCGTCCACGGGGGAGGAGGCTACGAGCAGTACTTC. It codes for CASSVHGGGGYEQYF.